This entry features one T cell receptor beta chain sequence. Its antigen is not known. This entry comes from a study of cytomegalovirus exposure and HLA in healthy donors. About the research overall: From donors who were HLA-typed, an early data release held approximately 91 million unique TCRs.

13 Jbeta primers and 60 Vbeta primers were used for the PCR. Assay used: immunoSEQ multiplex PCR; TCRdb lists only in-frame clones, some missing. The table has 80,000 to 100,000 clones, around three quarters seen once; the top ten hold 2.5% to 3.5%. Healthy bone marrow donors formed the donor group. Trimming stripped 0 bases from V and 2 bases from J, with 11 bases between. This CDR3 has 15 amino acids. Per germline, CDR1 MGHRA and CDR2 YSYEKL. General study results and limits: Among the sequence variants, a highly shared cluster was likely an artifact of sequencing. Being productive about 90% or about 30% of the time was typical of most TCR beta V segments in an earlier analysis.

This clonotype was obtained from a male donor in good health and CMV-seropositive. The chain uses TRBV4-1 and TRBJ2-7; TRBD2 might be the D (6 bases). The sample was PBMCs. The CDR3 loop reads CASSQDDGTAYEQYF. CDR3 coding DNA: TGCGCCAGCAGCCAAGACGACGGGACTGCCTACGAGCAGTACTTC.